A single sample is the source of the 11 T cell receptor beta chains below, sequenced in a study of blood T cell repertoires in COVID-19. Profiling relied on immunoSEQ multiplex PCR, and the TCRdb table lists in-frame clones only, not all of them. Seen here are about 190,000 clones, around 86% observed once, and the top ten hold less than 3.5%. Source material: peripheral blood. The receptor source for this set is a man aged 35 to 55 with active or convalescent COVID-19.

The chain recombines TRBV7-8 with TRBJ1-1; 9 bases line up with TRBD1. The CDR3 has 14 residues. Trimming cost V 6 bases and J 2 bases; bases outside gene matches: 4. Germline-derived CDR1 and CDR2 are SGHVS and FQNEAQ. The DNA of the CDR3 is TGTGCCAGCAGAACAGGGGGCTTAAACACTGAAGCTTTCTTT. Translation: CASRTGGLNTEAFF.

The V call is TRBV24-1, the J call TRBJ2-2, with D possibly being TRBD1 (6 bases). In germline, CDR1 is KGHDR, CDR2 SFDVKD. The CDR3 sequence is 15 residues long. V was shortened by 4 bases and J by 6 bases, with 14 bases between the two germline ends. Here the CDR3 DNA reads TGTGCCACCAGTGACCCACAGGGTTTGCCCGGGGAGCTGTTTTTT. This encodes CATSDPQGLPGELFF.

This clone was seen a few times. The same CDR3 also results from other DNA sequences found in this sample. The rearrangement links TRBV7-2 to TRBJ1-1; D gene uncertain. V lost 6 bases to trimming and J lost 4 bases, with 15 bases between them. Germline CDR1 reads SGHTA; CDR2 reads FQGNSA. The CDR3 consists of 14 residues. CDR3 in DNA: TGTGCCAGCAGTTCCCCCGGAGGGTCCACTGAAGCTTTCTTT. Its translation: CASSSPGGSTEAFF.

This clone was seen a single time. V gene TRBV19 combines with J gene TRBJ1-1; D unresolved. V lost 3 bases and J lost 3, with 8 bases in between. There are 13 residues in the CDR3. CDR1 is LNHDA, CDR2 SQIVND, per germline (reference sequence). CDR3 sequence: CASSMGGYTEAFF. The CDR3 nucleotides read TGTGCCAGTAGTATGGGAGGGTACACTGAAGCTTTCTTT.

V gene TRBV6-1 combines with J gene TRBJ2-2, with 7 bases fitting TRBD2. This CDR3 is built from 16 residues. Germline V gene sequence: CDR1 MNHNS, CDR2 SASEGT. V lost 0 bases, J lost 4 bases, and 5 bases stayed unmatched. As DNA, the CDR3 is TGTGCCAGCAGTGAAGCGGGGGGGACGGTCACCGGGGAGCTGTTTTTT. Translated: CASSEAGGTVTGELFF.

This chain connects TRBV5-1 to TRBJ2-3; TRBD1 is a possible D gene (5 bases). CDR3 length: 15 residues. V was shortened by 0 bases and J by 2 bases, with 10 bases between the two germline ends. Germline V gene sequence: CDR1 SGHRS, CDR2 YFSETQ. CDR3: CASSLDRTFTDTQYF. In DNA, the CDR3 is TGCGCCAGCAGCTTGGACAGGACCTTCACAGATACGCAGTATTTT.

The chain employs TRBV5-6 and TRBJ2-7, with 9 nucleotides matching TRBD1. Germline trimming cut 4 bases from V and 5 bases from J; bases unmatched to any gene: 7. CDR3 length: 14 amino acids. CDR1 and CDR2 from the germline V gene are SGHDT and YYEEEE. CDR3 residues: CASSPGTGWDEQYF. For the CDR3, the DNA is TGTGCCAGCAGCCCAGGGACAGGGTGGGACGAGCAGTACTTC. Complete variable domain (other parts from reference TRBV5-6 and TRBJ2-7): DAGVTQSPTHLIKTRGQQVTLRCSPKSGHDTVSWYQQALGQGPQFIFQYYEEEERQRGNFPDRFSGHQFPNYSSELNVNALLLGDSALYLCASSPGTGWDEQYFGPGTRLTVT.

The chain employs TRBV30 and TRBJ2-5, with a possible D match to TRBD1 (5 bases). From germline, CDR1 is GTSNPN and CDR2 SVGIG (reference sequence). The V end was cut by 0 bases, the J end by 5 bases, with 19 bases between. The CDR3 is 16 residues long. DNA of the CDR3: TGTGCCTGGAGTGTACTAAGGGGCTTCGGAGCGGAGACCCAGTACTTC. Encoded protein: CAWSVLRGFGAETQYF.

J is TRBJ2-2 and V is TRBV5-8, with a possible D match to TRBD1 (5 bases). Trimming pared 2 bases from V and 6 bases from J, leaving 11 bases between. Germline V CDR1 and CDR2: SGHTS, YDEGEE. The CDR3 is made up of 14 amino acids. The CDR3 is CASSFSWGAGELFF. CDR3 bases: TGTGCCAGCAGCTTTTCATGGGGCGCCGGGGAGCTGTTTTTT.

The CDR3 loop reads CASSLGTGQNYGYTF. CDR3 coding DNA: TGTGCCAGCAGCTTAGGGACGGGACAGAATTATGGCTACACCTTC. The chain recombines TRBV7-2 with TRBJ1-2; 7 nucleotides line up with TRBD1. The CDR3 has 15 residues. The germline gives CDR1 SGHTA, CDR2 FQGNSA. The V segment lost 1 base and the J segment 5 bases; nucleotides outside the gene matches: 7.

The V call is TRBV23-1, the J call TRBJ1-5, with 10 bases that match TRBD1. TRBV23-1 carries the ORF label, with uncertain function. V trimming: 3 bases; J trimming: 6 bases; junction bases outside the gene matches: 8. The CDR3 loop spans 16 amino acids. The chain's CDR3 is CASSHTGTGAGQPQHF. As DNA, the CDR3 is TGCGCCAGCAGTCACACCGGGACAGGGGCAGGTCAGCCCCAGCATTTT.